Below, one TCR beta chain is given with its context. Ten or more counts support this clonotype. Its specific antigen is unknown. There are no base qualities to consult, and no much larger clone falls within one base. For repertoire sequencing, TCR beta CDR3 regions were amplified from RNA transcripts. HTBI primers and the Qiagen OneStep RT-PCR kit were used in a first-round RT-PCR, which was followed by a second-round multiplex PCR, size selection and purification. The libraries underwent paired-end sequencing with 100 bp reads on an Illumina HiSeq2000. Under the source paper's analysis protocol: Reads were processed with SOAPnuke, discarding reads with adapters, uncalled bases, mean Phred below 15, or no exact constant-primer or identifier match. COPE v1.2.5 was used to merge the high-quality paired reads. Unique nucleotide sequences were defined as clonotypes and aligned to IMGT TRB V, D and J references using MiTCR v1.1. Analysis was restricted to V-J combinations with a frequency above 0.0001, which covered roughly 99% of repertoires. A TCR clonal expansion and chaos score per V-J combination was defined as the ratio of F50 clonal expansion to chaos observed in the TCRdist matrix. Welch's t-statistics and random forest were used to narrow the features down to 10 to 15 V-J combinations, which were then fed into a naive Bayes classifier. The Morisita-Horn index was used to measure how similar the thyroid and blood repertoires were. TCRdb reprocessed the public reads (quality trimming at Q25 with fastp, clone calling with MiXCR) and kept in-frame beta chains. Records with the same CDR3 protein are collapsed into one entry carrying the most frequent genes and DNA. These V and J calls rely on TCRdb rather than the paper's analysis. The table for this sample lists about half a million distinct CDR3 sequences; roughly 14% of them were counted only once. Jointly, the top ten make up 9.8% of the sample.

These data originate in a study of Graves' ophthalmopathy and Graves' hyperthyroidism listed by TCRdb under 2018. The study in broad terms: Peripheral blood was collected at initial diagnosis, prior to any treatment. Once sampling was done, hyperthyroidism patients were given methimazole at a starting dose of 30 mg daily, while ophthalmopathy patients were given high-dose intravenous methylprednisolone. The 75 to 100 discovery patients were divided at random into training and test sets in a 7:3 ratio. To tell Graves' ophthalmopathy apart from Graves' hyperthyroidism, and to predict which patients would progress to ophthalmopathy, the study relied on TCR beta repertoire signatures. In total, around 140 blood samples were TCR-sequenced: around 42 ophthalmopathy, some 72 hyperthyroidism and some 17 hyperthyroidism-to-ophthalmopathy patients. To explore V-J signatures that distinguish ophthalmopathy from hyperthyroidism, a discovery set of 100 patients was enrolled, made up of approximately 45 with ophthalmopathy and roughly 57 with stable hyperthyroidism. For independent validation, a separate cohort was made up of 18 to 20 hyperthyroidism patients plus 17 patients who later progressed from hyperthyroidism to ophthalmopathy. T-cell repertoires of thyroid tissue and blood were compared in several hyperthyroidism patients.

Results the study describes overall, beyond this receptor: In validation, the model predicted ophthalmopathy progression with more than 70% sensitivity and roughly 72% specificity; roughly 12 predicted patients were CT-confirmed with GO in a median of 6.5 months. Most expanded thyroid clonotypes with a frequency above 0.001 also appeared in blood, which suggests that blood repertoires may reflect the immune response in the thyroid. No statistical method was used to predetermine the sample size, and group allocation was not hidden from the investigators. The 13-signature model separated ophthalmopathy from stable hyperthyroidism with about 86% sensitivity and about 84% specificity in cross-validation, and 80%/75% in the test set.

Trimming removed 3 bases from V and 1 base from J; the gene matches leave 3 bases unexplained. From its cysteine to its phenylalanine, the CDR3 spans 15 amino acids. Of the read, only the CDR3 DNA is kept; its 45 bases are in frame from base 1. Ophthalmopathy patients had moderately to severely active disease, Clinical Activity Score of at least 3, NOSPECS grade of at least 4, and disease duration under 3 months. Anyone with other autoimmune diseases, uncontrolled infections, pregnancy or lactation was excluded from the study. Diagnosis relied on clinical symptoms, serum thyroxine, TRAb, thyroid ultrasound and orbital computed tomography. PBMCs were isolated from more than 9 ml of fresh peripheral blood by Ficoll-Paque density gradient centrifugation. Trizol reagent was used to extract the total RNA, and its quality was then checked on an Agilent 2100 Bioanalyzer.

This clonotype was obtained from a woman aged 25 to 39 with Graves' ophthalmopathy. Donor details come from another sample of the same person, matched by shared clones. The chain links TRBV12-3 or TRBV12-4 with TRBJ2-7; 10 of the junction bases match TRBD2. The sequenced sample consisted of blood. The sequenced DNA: TGTGCCAGCAGTTTTCTAGCGGGAGAATCCTACGAGCAGTACTTC. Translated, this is CASSFLAGESYEQYF.